These 6 T cell receptor beta chains came from one sample sequenced in a study of T cell responses to AZD1222 COVID-19 vaccine. Only in-frame clones appear in the TCRdb table, and some are missing; sequencing was by immunoSEQ multiplex PCR. The sample lists 90,000 to 130,000 clones, 81% seen once, with roughly 4.8% in the top ten. Source: peripheral blood, taken on day 0 of AZD1222 vaccination. These receptors were obtained from an adult in good health.

This clone was seen a few times. In DNA, the CDR3 is TGTGCCCTAGGACAGGGAATGAGGAACATTGGCTACACCTTC. Its translation is CALGQGMRNIGYTF. The chain is built from TRBV30 and TRBJ1-2, with TRBD1 matching over 8 bases. The ends lost 8 bases at V and 7 bases at J; junction bases unmatched: 15. The CDR3 is 14 residues long. Germline V gene sequence: CDR1 GTSNPN, CDR2 SVGIG (reference sequence).

This sequence joins TRBV10-3 and TRBJ2-7, with 7 bases that match TRBD1. The CDR3 has 13 residues. V gave up 4 bases and J gave up 9 bases; unmatched junction bases: 9. The germline V gene has CDR1 ENHRY and CDR2 SYGVKD. The CDR3 DNA is TGTGCCATCAGTGTGACAGGGACAGAAGGGCAGTACTTC. As protein: CAISVTGTEGQYF.

This chain connects TRBV24-1 to TRBJ1-4; TRBD1 aligns across 8 bases. Trimming at V came to 10 bases and at J to 1 base, leaving 4 bases not matched to a gene. Germline V lookup: CDR1 KGHDR, CDR2 SFDVKD. This CDR3 has 14 amino acids. The CDR3 spells CATSTGVTNEKLFF. DNA of the CDR3: TGTGCCACATCGACAGGGGTAACTAATGAAAAACTGTTTTTT.

This clone occurred a few times. The chain uses TRBV9 and TRBJ2-2; 7 bases fit TRBD1. In germline, CDR1 is SGDLS, CDR2 YYNGEE. This CDR3 is built from 17 residues. The ends lost 3 bases at V and 0 bases at J; junction bases unmatched: 8. The CDR3 nucleotides read TGTGCCAGCAGCGGCCAACGACAGGGAACGAACACCGGGGAGCTGTTTTTT. Translated: CASSGQRQGTNTGELFF.

The V and J genes are TRBV5-8 and TRBJ2-7; a weak D match, TRBD1 (6 bases). The CDR3 consists of 14 residues. Between the trimmed V and J ends, which lost 1 base and 4 bases, there was a span of 12 bases. Germline loops: CDR1 SGHTS, CDR2 YDEGEE. This chain's CDR3 is CASSLRQGSYEQYF. In DNA form, the CDR3 reads TGTGCCAGCAGCTTGAGGCAGGGGAGTTACGAGCAGTACTTC.

This chain joins TRBV9 and TRBJ2-1; tentatively, D is TRBD1 (5 bases). The CDR3 is 12 residues long. V was shortened by 3 bases and J by 8 bases, with 9 bases between the two germline ends. The V gene's germline CDR1 is SGDLS and CDR2 YYNGEE. As DNA, the CDR3 is TGTGCCAGCAGCGGCCTACAGGATGAGCAGTTCTTC. This translates into CASSGLQDEQFF. Variable domain in full (rest from reference TRBV9 and TRBJ2-1): DSGVTQTPKHLITATGQRVTLRCSPRSGDLSVYWYQQSLDQGLQFLIQYYNGEERAKGNILERFSAQQFPDLHSELNLSSLELGDSALYFCASSGLQDEQFFGPGTRLTVL.